This TCR beta chain originates from a study of CD8 T cells in ankylosing spondylitis. CDR3 length: 13 amino acids. Germline V gives CDR1 SGHAT, CDR2 FQDESV (reference sequence). V was trimmed by 1 base and J by 1 base, leaving 5 bases between them. There are many counts of this clonotype. No antigen is known for it. Study-wide points: Apparently characteristic of ankylosing spondylitis blood was a TCR beta motif (eight highly homologous variants). Matched synovial fluid from ankylosing spondylitis patients was reported to be enriched for disease-linked clones.

Quantitative 5'-RACE with molecular barcodes was used to make the TCR beta libraries. TCRdb called the 5' RACE reads again in MiXCR, with one record for every CDR3 protein. The sample holds some 220,000 distinct CDR3 sequences; around 7.9% are singletons and the top ten take 14%. The chain uses TRBV11-1 and TRBJ2-7; D unresolved. This TCR was sampled from a male donor with ankylosing spondylitis. The source material was blood, either unsorted or a sorted T cell fraction (not recorded which). The CDR3 spells CASSLERSYEQYF. CDR3 DNA: TGTGCCAGCAGCTTAGAACGATCCTACGAGCAGTACTTC.